This T cell receptor (beta chain) was sequenced for a study of circulating tumor DNA in untreated peripheral T-cell lymphoma (dated by TCRdb to the early 2020s). Note on this clone: The specificity of this receptor is unknown. No base quality values were provided; no much bigger clone lies one nucleotide off.

Tumor-specific TCR clonotypes were identified by sequencing baseline tumor tissue collected before treatment. The study used next-generation sequencing of T-cell receptor sequences to monitor peripheral T-cell lymphoma patients receiving frontline treatment on a trial. Study-level results and caveats: Tumor-specific clonotypes were identified in about three quarters of patients, with identification achieved from around 90% of baseline tissues and approximately 61% of baseline serum samples.

Libraries came from the immunoSEQ multiplex PCR assay. As stored in TCRdb, this immuneACCESS dataset retains in-frame rearrangements with V and J assigned. A fraction of the clones does not appear; measured against another copy, unresolved V genes explain less than half of the discrepancy, and the remainder lacks a known reason. For this sample there are 5,500 to 7,500 clones; about three fifths appear just once. The ten largest account for around 60% of the sample. The germline V end is reduced by 4 bases and the J end by 6 bases; junction bases left unmatched: 2. Counted from cysteine to phenylalanine, this CDR3 has 13 amino acids. The sequence is cut down to CDR3 DNA, 39 bases in frame from base 1. CDR1 and CDR2, per the germline V gene, are MNHGY and SAAAGT.

Sequences were obtained from tumor tissue. The rearranged segments are TRBV6-8 and TRBJ2-3; 9 of the junction bases match TRBD2. This receptor was taken from a human donor with peripheral T-cell lymphoma. The DNA sequence is as follows: TGTGCCAGCAGTTTCCTAGCGGGGGATACGCAGTATTTT. This yields the protein CASSFLAGDTQYF.